This T cell receptor beta chain was identified in a study of cytomegalovirus exposure and HLA in healthy donors. Whole-study findings and limits: In a later analysis, TCR beta V- and J-gene trimming was associated with a missense DCLRE1C variant.

PCR amplification relied on 60 Vbeta primers (plus 13 Jbeta primers). Method: immunoSEQ multiplex PCR; TCRdb's copy keeps in-frame clones and lacks some. This sample has 95,000 to 100,000 clones; about 70% occur once, and the top ten carry around 1.9%. This clone has just one count. Its antigen remains unidentified. The sample taken for sequencing was PBMCs. The sequence was collected from a woman aged 40 to 50 in good health and CMV-seronegative.

The DNA for the CDR3 is TGTGCCTGGAGCCCTCTCGGAGCGGGGGGGCTTAATGAGCAGTTCTTC. Its translation is CAWSPLGAGGLNEQFF. The rearrangement joins TRBV30 to TRBJ2-1, with 10 bases fitting TRBD2. Germline assignment: CDR1 GTSNPN and CDR2 SVGIG (reference sequence). The J segment lost 7 bases and the V segment lost 3 bases, leaving 12 bases of the junction unmatched. The CDR3 is 16 amino acids.